This T cell receptor (beta chain) was sequenced for a study of shared clonotypes between healthy human individuals. Deletions cut 5 bases from V and 1 base from J, with 14 bases between. Germline CDR1 and CDR2: SEHNR and FQNEAQ (reference sequence). This CDR3 has 16 amino acids. The data were produced by immunoSEQ multiplex PCR, yet TCRdb's version contains in-frame clones alone and is incomplete. The sample lists millions of clones; roughly 95% were seen once. Terminally differentiated effector memory CD45RA+ cells were left out of the naive CD8 fraction, which was CD45RO-negative and positively selected for CCR7.

The sample consisted of naive CD8+ T cells sorted from blood. V gene TRBV7-9 combines with J gene TRBJ2-2, with D perhaps matching TRBD1 (6 bases). This receptor was obtained from a man in his late teens or twenties in good health. This CDR3 reads CASSPQGPRNTGELFF. CDR3 in DNA: TGTGCCAGCAGCCCTCAGGGGCCGCGGAACACCGGGGAGCTGTTTTTT.